This is a list of T cell receptor beta chains from one sample in a study of blood T cell repertoires in COVID-19. The assay was immunoSEQ multiplex PCR, and TCRdb's table has in-frame clones only and misses some. This table has around 81,000 clones, 88% appearing once. The sequenced material came from peripheral blood. These receptors all stem from a man between 65 and 80 years old with acute or convalescent COVID-19. Both conserved end residues are part of each CDR3. Each record gives: V gene, CDR3 length, J gene, D gene, clone size, CDR3 protein, CDR3 DNA. D genes are given only for firm matches. Clone sizes are given selectively: once, few, many, or a class where the clone is expanded.

TRBV5-5	15	TRBJ1-6	TRBD1	.	CASSLFTGGNSPLHF	TGTGCCAGCAGCTTGTTCACAGGGGGGAATTCACCCCTCCACTTT
TRBV19	17	TRBJ2-3	.	.	CASSTQVHTVSTDTQYF	TGTGCCAGTAGTACCCAAGTCCATACAGTTAGCACAGATACGCAGTATTTT
TRBV18	13	TRBJ1-1	.	.	CASSPVGDTEAFF	TGTGCCAGCTCACCAGTCGGGGACACTGAAGCTTTCTTT
TRBV15	16	TRBJ2-7	.	.	CATSRDQGRRTYEQYF	TGTGCCACCAGCAGAGATCAAGGGCGGAGGACCTACGAGCAGTACTTC
TRBV19	17	TRBJ1-4	.	.	CASKGNGPTVTNEKLFF	TGTGCCAGTAAGGGGAACGGACCAACGGTTACTAATGAAAAACTGTTTTTT
TRBV7-2	14	TRBJ2-7	.	.	CASSLVEGNYEQYF	TGTGCCAGCAGCTTAGTCGAGGGAAACTACGAGCAGTACTTC
TRBV5-1	15	TRBJ1-3	.	.	CASSLVGVVGNTIYF	TGCGCCAGCAGCTTGGTAGGGGTCGTTGGAAACACCATATATTTT
TRBV15	15	TRBJ1-1	TRBD1	.	CATRPLDRQNTEAFF	TGTGCCACCCGCCCCTTGGACAGGCAGAACACTGAAGCTTTCTTT
TRBV18	14	TRBJ1-1	.	.	CASSQEGMNTEAFF	TGTGCCAGCTCGCAGGAGGGAATGAACACTGAAGCTTTCTTT
TRBV7-2	14	TRBJ1-2	.	.	CASSWGGSYSGYTF	TGTGCCAGCAGTTGGGGGGGTTCCTACTCGGGCTACACCTTC
TRBV20-1	15	TRBJ2-7	.	.	CSASLILSPSYEQYF	TGCAGTGCTAGTTTGATCCTATCCCCTTCCTACGAGCAGTACTTC
TRBV4-3	16	TRBJ1-2	.	.	CASSQDSYMTGRGYTF	TGCGCCAGCAGCCAAGATTCCTATATGACAGGCCGGGGCTACACCTTC
TRBV12-3/TRBV12-4	13	TRBJ2-2	.	.	CASSITRPGELFF	TGTGCCAGCAGCATTACTAGACCCGGGGAGCTGTTTTTT
TRBV27	17	TRBJ2-3	.	.	CASSLWSWRAGGDTQYF	TGTGCCAGCAGTTTATGGTCCTGGCGTGCCGGAGGGGATACGCAGTATTTT
TRBV18	14	TRBJ2-7	.	.	CASSPTTRVYEQYF	TGTGCCAGCTCACCAACAACCAGGGTCTACGAGCAGTACTTC
TRBV7-3	15	TRBJ2-3	TRBD1	.	CASSEGIQGADTQYF	TGTGCCAGCAGCGAGGGTATACAGGGGGCAGATACGCAGTATTTT
TRBV5-4	14	TRBJ1-1	.	.	CASSFRSASSEAFF	TGTGCCAGCAGCTTCCGGTCTGCCTCGTCTGAAGCTTTCTTT
TRBV28	13	TRBJ1-2	.	few	CASLRSVAGGYTF	TGTGCCAGTCTACGGTCAGTGGCGGGTGGCTACACCTTC
TRBV7-2	15	TRBJ2-2	.	.	CASSAFAGAAGELFF	TGTGCCAGCAGCGCCTTTGCAGGGGCTGCCGGGGAGCTGTTTTTT
TRBV28	14	TRBJ2-1	.	.	CASSSPGHNNEQFF	TGTGCCAGCAGTTCGCCGGGACATAACAATGAGCAGTTCTTC
TRBV4-1	12	TRBJ2-3	.	.	CASSPGQDTQYF	TGCGCCAGCAGCCCGGGACAAGATACGCAGTATTTT
TRBV28	14	TRBJ1-5	.	.	CASSFGQQKEPQHF	TGTGCCAGCAGTTTTGGACAGCAAAAGGAGCCCCAGCATTTT
TRBV29-1	14	TRBJ1-2	.	.	CSVSRDLANYGYTF	TGCAGCGTTTCCCGGGATCTAGCTAACTATGGCTACACCTTC
TRBV5-1	13	TRBJ1-2	TRBD1	.	CASSLDRGAGYTF	TGCGCCAGCAGCTTGGACAGGGGAGCTGGCTACACCTTC
TRBV9	15	TRBJ2-7	TRBD1	.	CASSVGWTGSYEQYF	TGTGCCAGCAGCGTAGGTTGGACAGGGTCCTACGAGCAGTACTTC
TRBV10-3	16	TRBJ2-1	TRBD2	.	CAISEQTSGSYYEQFF	TGTGCCATCAGTGAGCAGACTAGCGGGAGTTACTATGAGCAGTTCTTC
TRBV7-8	15	TRBJ2-1	TRBD2	.	CASSPRPSGAVEQFF	TGTGCCAGCAGCCCTAGGCCTAGCGGGGCGGTTGAGCAGTTCTTC
TRBV19	14	TRBJ2-1	.	.	CASSGASGVNEQFF	TGTGCCAGTAGTGGGGCCTCAGGGGTCAATGAGCAGTTCTTC
TRBV13	16	TRBJ2-7	TRBD2	.	CASTGVGTSGPGEQYF	TGTGCCAGCACCGGGGTGGGGACTAGCGGTCCCGGGGAGCAGTACTTC
TRBV19	15	TRBJ1-1	TRBD1	.	CASSRSGGWGTEAFF	TGTGCCAGTAGTAGGTCAGGGGGCTGGGGCACTGAAGCTTTCTTT
TRBV6-1	15	TRBJ2-5	TRBD1	.	CASSSKGQGAETQYF	TGTGCCAGCAGTTCTAAGGGACAGGGGGCTGAGACCCAGTACTTC
TRBV5-5	16	TRBJ1-6	.	.	CASSSLGSSYNSPLHF	TGTGCCAGCAGCTCTCTCGGTAGCTCCTATAATTCACCCCTCCACTTT
TRBV5-1	14	TRBJ2-3	TRBD2	once	CASRLAGGTDTQYF	TGCGCCAGCAGACTAGCGGGGGGCACAGATACGCAGTATTTT
TRBV6-2/TRBV6-3	17	TRBJ2-1	TRBD2	.	CASSYSGGLAGEGEQFF	TGTGCCAGCAGTTACTCGGGGGGACTAGCGGGAGAAGGTGAGCAGTTCTTC
TRBV19	13	TRBJ2-7	TRBD1	.	CASRHRGSYEQYF	TGTGCCAGTAGGCACAGGGGGTCCTACGAGCAGTACTTC
TRBV18	17	TRBJ1-6	TRBD1	.	CASSSTYPGQGNSPLHF	TGTGCCAGCTCATCGACTTACCCGGGACAGGGAAATTCACCCCTCCACTTT
TRBV19	13	TRBJ1-1	.	.	CASSMVTGTEAFF	TGTGCCAGTAGTATGGTTACGGGCACTGAAGCTTTCTTT
TRBV5-4	14	TRBJ1-1	.	.	CASSLNVGNTEAFF	TGTGCCAGCAGCTTGAATGTCGGGAACACTGAAGCTTTCTTT
TRBV28	13	TRBJ1-1	.	once	CATEDTLNTEAFF	TGTGCCACAGAAGACACACTGAACACTGAAGCTTTCTTT
TRBV7-8	16	TRBJ2-2	.	.	CASSPSGGSGTGELFF	TGTGCCAGCAGCCCCTCGGGGGGCTCGGGCACCGGGGAGCTGTTTTTT
TRBV5-4	15	TRBJ1-2	.	.	CASSLDGSGKYGYTF	TGTGCCAGCAGCTTGGATGGGTCAGGAAAATATGGCTACACCTTC
TRBV4-1	22	TRBJ2-1	TRBD2	.	CASSQAGPRSLLAGFSYNEQFF	TGCGCCAGCAGCCAAGCCGGACCCCGGAGCCTCCTAGCGGGGTTCTCCTACAATGAGCAGTTCTTC